These T cell receptor beta chains were read from a single sample in a study of blood T cell repertoires in COVID-19. Sequenced by immunoSEQ multiplex PCR; TCRdb stores in-frame clones only, minus some. The repertoire holds some 150,000 clones, with approximately 85% as singletons. The sample consisted of peripheral blood. The receptors were gathered from a man aged 45-65 years with acute or convalescent COVID-19. Each CDR3 is given with its conserved first and last residue. The order of the fields is clone size, J gene, V gene, CDR3 protein. A row's size may be missing; if present it is once, few, many or a size class.

- | TRBJ2-7 | TRBV2 | CASTQGFSYEQYF
- | TRBJ1-2 | TRBV10-3 | CAIRMGPAYGYTF
once | TRBJ2-3 | TRBV6-6 | CASWFGTGVGLAQYF
- | TRBJ2-3 | TRBV6-2/TRBV6-3 | CASSTGEGPDTQYF
- | TRBJ2-7 | TRBV7-9 | CASSLDWGGEQYF
- | TRBJ2-6 | TRBV4-1 | CASSQVRRTGVTGANVLTF
- | TRBJ2-2 | TRBV5-1 | CASRAYTETATGELFF
- | TRBJ2-3 | TRBV7-6 | CASSLGPGENVYF
- | TRBJ1-2 | TRBV20-1 | CSARANYGYTF
- | TRBJ2-3 | TRBV7-9 | CASSFRQGPSVTDTQYF
- | TRBJ2-2 | TRBV4-2 | CASSLGGTGGYTGELFF
- | TRBJ1-1 | TRBV28 | CASSPHGVVTEAFF
- | TRBJ1-1 | TRBV19 | CASSISVRGPPVTEAFF
- | TRBJ1-5 | TRBV19 | CASSTSWGGNQPQHF
- | TRBJ2-1 | TRBV5-1 | CASHRLDGSYNEQFF
- | TRBJ2-1 | TRBV27 | CASRGGTYNEQFF
- | TRBJ1-1 | TRBV6-5 | CASSYSMTGTEAFF
- | TRBJ1-1 | TRBV19 | CASTPIGDRADEAFF
once | TRBJ1-2 | TRBV5-1 | CASSSSTGRQDYGYTF
- | TRBJ1-1 | TRBV30 | CAWTLRGSLEAFF
once | TRBJ2-1 | TRBV30 | CAWSPGRLADSSNEQFF
- | TRBJ1-1 | TRBV19 | CASRLNTEAFF
- | TRBJ1-1 | TRBV18 | CASSHGTGEMNTEAFF
- | TRBJ2-7 | TRBV5-5 | CASSPQTGSEQYF
- | TRBJ1-4 | TRBV29-1 | CSVDTTETNEKLFF
- | TRBJ2-3 | TRBV9 | CASSVAASGRGDTQYF
- | TRBJ1-4 | TRBV6-5 | CASSGQGNEKLFF
- | TRBJ1-2 | TRBV29-1 | CSVWGQGDGYTF
- | TRBJ2-5 | TRBV4-1 | CASSHAPGTTAIQETQYF
- | TRBJ1-6 | TRBV6-5 | CASSYRTGTSPLHF
- | TRBJ2-3 | TRBV10-2 | CASATSGGIEEYF
- | TRBJ2-3 | TRBV5-1 | CASSDPSGTDTQYF
- | TRBJ1-4 | TRBV28 | CASSSPGTANEKLFF
- | TRBJ1-4 | TRBV25-1 | CASSRQGAPNEKLFF
few | TRBJ2-1 | TRBV4-1 | CASSQEEGEQFF
- | TRBJ1-1 | TRBV10-1 | CASSGLGQGAGTEAFF
once | TRBJ2-5 | TRBV20-1 | CSASRTSGTGGTQYF
- | TRBJ2-3 | TRBV3-1/TRBV3-2 | CASSHSLAGAPDTQYF
- | TRBJ1-1 | TRBV5-1 | CASSLEGARTEAFF
- | TRBJ1-2 | TRBV18 | CASSLQAGDTLEGYTF
- | TRBJ1-5 | TRBV30 | CAWSVERRTQHF
- | TRBJ2-3 | TRBV7-9 | CASSLGLPSTDTQYF
- | TRBJ1-6 | TRBV5-6 | CASSLVDRGWNSPLHF
- | TRBJ2-5 | TRBV11-3 | CASSQPGQGEETQYF
- | TRBJ2-1 | TRBV27 | CATRWSSYNEQFF
- | TRBJ1-2 | TRBV11-2 | CASSPGQVRGYTF
- | TRBJ2-1 | TRBV19 | CASSISGQFPYNEQFF
- | TRBJ1-1 | TRBV15 | CATSNSFLNTEAFF
- | TRBJ2-3 | TRBV29-1 | CSVGEAGGRPGDTQYF
- | TRBJ1-1 | TRBV19 | CASSYLGQTNTEAFF
- | TRBJ1-2 | TRBV25-1 | CASSSGQTNYGYTF
once | TRBJ2-1 | TRBV11-3 | CASSHGLIGGLNEQFF
- | TRBJ1-1 | TRBV2 | CASSEDRGRHTEAFF
- | TRBJ1-6 | TRBV27 | CASSPRGGENSPLHF
- | TRBJ2-3 | TRBV7-9 | CASSRDIPGGDTQYF